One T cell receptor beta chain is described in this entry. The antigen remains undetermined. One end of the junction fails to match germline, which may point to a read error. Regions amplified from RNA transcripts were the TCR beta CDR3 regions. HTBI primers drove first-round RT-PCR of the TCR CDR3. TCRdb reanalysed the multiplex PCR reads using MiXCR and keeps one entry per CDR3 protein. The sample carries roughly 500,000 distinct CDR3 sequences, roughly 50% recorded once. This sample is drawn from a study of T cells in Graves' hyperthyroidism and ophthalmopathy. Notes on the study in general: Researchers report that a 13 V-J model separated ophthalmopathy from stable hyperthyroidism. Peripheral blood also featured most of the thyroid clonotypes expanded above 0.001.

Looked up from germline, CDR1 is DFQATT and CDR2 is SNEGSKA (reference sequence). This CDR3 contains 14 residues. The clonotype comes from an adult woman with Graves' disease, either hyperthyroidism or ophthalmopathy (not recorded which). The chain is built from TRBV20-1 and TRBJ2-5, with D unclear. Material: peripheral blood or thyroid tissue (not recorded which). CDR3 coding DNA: TGCAGTGCTAGGGTTGGTAGGGAATCAGAGCCCCAGTACTTC. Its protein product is CSARVGRESEPQYF.